The present T cell receptor (beta chain) was sequenced within a study of CXCR3-negative and CXCR3-positive naive CD8 T cells. TRB cDNA libraries were made by UMI-labeled 5' RACE. TCRdb re-called the 5' RACE reads, yielding one record per CDR3 amino acid sequence without DNA. The listing records around 45,000 distinct CDR3 sequences. This TCR was sampled from a human donor in good health. Some clones in this sample may be carry-over from other donors' samples. What was sequenced was naive CXCR3- CD8+ T cells from blood. Noted subset: CD45RO-CCR7+CD27+CD95- naive CD8+ T cells lacking CXCR3 (TNR3-).

CDR3 loop: CASSSTLKRTEAFF. The chain joins TRBV7-6 to TRBJ1-1. Germline lookup yields CDR1 SGHVS and CDR2 FNYEAQ. CDR3 length equals 14 residues.